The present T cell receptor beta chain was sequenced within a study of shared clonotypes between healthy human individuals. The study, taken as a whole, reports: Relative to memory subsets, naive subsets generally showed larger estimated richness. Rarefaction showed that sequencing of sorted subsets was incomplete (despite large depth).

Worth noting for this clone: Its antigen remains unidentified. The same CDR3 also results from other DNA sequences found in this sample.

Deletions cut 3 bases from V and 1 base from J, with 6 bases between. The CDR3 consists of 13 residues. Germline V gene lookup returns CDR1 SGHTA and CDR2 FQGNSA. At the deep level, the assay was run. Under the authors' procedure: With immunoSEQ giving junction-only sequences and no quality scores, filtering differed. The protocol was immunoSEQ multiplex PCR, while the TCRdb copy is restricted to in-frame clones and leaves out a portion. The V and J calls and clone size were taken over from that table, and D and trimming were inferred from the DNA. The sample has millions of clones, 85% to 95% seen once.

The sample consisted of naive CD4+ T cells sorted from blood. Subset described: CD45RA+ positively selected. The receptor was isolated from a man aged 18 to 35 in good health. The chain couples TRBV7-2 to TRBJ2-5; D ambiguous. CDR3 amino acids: CASSFSSQETQYF. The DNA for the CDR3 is TGTGCCAGCAGCTTTTCTAGCCAAGAGACCCAGTACTTC. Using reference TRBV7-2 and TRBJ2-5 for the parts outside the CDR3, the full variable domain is GAGVSQSPSNKVTEKGKDVELRCDPISGHTALYWYRQSLGQGLEFLIYFQGNSAPDKSGLPSDRFSAERTGGSVSTLTIQRTQQEDSAVYLCASSFSSQETQYFGPGTRLLVL.